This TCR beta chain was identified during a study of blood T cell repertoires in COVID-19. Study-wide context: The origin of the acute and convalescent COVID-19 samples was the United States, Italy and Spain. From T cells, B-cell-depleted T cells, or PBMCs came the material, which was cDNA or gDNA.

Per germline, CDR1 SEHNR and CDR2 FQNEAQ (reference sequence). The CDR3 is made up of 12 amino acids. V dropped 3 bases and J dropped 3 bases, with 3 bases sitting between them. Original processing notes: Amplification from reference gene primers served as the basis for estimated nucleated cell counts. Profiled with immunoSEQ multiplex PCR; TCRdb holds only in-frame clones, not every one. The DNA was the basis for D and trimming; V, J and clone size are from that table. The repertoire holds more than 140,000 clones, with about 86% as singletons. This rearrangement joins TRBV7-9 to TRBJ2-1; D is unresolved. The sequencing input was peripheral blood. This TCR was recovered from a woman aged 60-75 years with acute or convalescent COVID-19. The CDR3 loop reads CASSFIYNEQFF. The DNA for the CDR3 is TGTGCCAGCAGCTTTATCTACAATGAGCAGTTCTTC.